This TCR beta chain was recovered during a study of cytomegalovirus exposure and HLA in healthy donors. The primer mix had 60 Vbeta and 13 Jbeta primers. The repertoire was sequenced with immunoSEQ multiplex PCR; TCRdb's copy has only in-frame clones and lacks some. The data show about 150,000 clones, with over 60% seen just once and 2% to 2.5% held by the top ten. V dropped 6 bases and J dropped 0; count of bases not matched to a gene: 3. The CDR3 extends over 15 amino acids. Germline V gives CDR1 SNHLY, CDR2 FYNNEI. Source material: PBMCs. The gene calls are TRBV2 and TRBJ2-2; TRBD1 aligns across 8 bases. The clonotype originates from a man aged 40-50 years in good health and CMV-seronegative. CDR3 DNA sequence: TGTGCCAGCAGCCCAGGGGGCCCGAACACCGGGGAGCTGTTTTTT. The encoded protein is CASSPGGPNTGELFF.